The clone carrying this TCR beta chain was observed once. Its target is unknown. The CDR3 extends over 13 amino acids. V shed 4 bases, J shed 6 bases, and the junction held 7 bases outside the gene matches. Per germline, CDR1 SGDLS and CDR2 YYNGEE. RNA extraction was followed by reverse transcription into cDNA, which acted as the sequencing template. Sequenced by immunoSEQ multiplex PCR; TCRdb stores in-frame clones only, minus some. The sample yields fewer than 250,000 clones, roughly three fifths seen once. The data were obtained in a study of CD8+ T cells in alopecia areata. Study-level findings and limits: Tissue-resident alphabeta T cells belonging to normal skin likewise get sequenced within scalp specimens.

Treatment: oral pan-JAK inhibitor, 5-10 mg twice daily. The study team obtained lesional scalp punch biopsies and peripheral blood from alopecia areata patients. The authors sorted CD4+ and CD8+ T cells from PBMCs. This clonotype was obtained from a human donor with alopecia areata. This specimen consisted of CD4+ T cells sorted from blood, obtained at week 4, from a patient treated with tofacitinib. The chain carries TRBV9 and TRBJ2-7, with TRBD1 matching over 7 bases. For the CDR3, the DNA is TGTGCCAGCAGCCCGCAGACAGGGTCCGAGCAGTACTTC. As protein: CASSPQTGSEQYF.